These 30 T cell receptor beta chains were all obtained from the same sample, sequenced in a study of shared clonotypes between healthy human individuals. The repertoire was sequenced with immunoSEQ multiplex PCR; TCRdb's copy has only in-frame clones and lacks some. The table has about 610,000 clones, around 96% seen once. Positively selected for CCR7, the CD45RO-negative cells used as naive CD8 cells excluded terminally differentiated effector memory CD45RA+ cells. Sequencing was carried out using naive CD8+ T cells sorted from blood. These receptors all come from a woman younger than 45 in good health.

This rearrangement joins TRBV9 to TRBJ2-7; D is unresolved. CDR1 is SGDLS and CDR2 is YYNGEE in the germline V gene. The length of the CDR3 is 13 residues. The V gene lost 4 bases and the J gene lost 6 bases, with 14 bases spanning the gap. CDR3 loop: CASSHTSFSEQYF. As DNA, the CDR3 is TGTGCCAGCAGCCACACGTCCTTCTCCGAGCAGTACTTC. Using reference TRBV9 and TRBJ2-7 for the parts outside the CDR3, the full variable domain is DSGVTQTPKHLITATGQRVTLRCSPRSGDLSVYWYQQSLDQGLQFLIQYYNGEERAKGNILERFSAQQFPDLHSELNLSSLELGDSALYFCASSHTSFSEQYFGPGTRLTVT.

The rearrangement joins TRBV15 to TRBJ1-5; the D gene is possibly TRBD1 (6 bases). The CDR3 extends over 14 amino acids. V lost 5 bases to trimming and J lost 0 bases, with 8 bases between them. Germline loops: CDR1 LNHNV, CDR2 YYDKDF (reference sequence). CDR3 sequence reads: CATSRDNSNQPQHF. The CDR3 DNA follows: TGTGCCACCAGCCGGGACAATAGCAATCAGCCCCAGCATTTT.

The chain combines TRBV2 with TRBJ2-7; D is perhaps TRBD2 (5 bases). This CDR3 spans 14 amino acids. V was clipped by 7 bases and J by 5 bases, with 18 bases between them. Per germline, CDR1 SNHLY and CDR2 FYNNEI. Written as DNA, the CDR3 is TGTGCCAGCATTGAGACTACCTTGATCCACGAGCAGTACTTC. It yields the protein CASIETTLIHEQYF.

The chain employs TRBV28 and TRBJ2-7; D is possibly TRBD1 (5 bases). V was cut by 4 bases and J by 2 bases, with 9 bases left in between. The length of the CDR3 is 13 residues. Germline V gives CDR1 MDHEN, CDR2 SYDVKM. DNA of the CDR3: TGTGCCAGCAGTTCGACAGACACCTACGAGCAGTACTTC. As protein: CASSSTDTYEQYF.

About this clone itself: This specimen includes other DNA sequences encoding the same CDR3. The chain is built from TRBV2 and TRBJ1-5; D is unresolved. Trimming shortened V by 3 bases and J by 0 bases, and 3 bases separated the two germline ends. This CDR3 comprises 13 residues. Per the germline V gene, CDR1 is SNHLY and CDR2 is FYNNEI. In DNA form, the CDR3 reads TGTGCCAGCAGTGAGGGTAGCAATCAGCCCCAGCATTTT. Protein: CASSEGSNQPQHF. The full variable domain, its missing parts supplied by reference TRBV2 and TRBJ1-5, is EPEVTQTPSHQVTQMGQEVILRCVPISNHLYFYWYRQILGQKVEFLVSFYNNEISEKSEIFDDQFSVERPDGSNFTLKIRSTKLEDSAMYFCASSEGSNQPQHFGDGTRLSIL.

J is TRBJ2-1 and V is TRBV11-3; 8 bases match TRBD1. V dropped 5 bases and J dropped 2; count of bases not matched to a gene: 8. The CDR3 sequence is 16 residues long. In germline, CDR1 is SGHNT, CDR2 YENEEA. This chain's CDR3 is CASSTGTGGTYNEQFF. In nucleotides, the CDR3 is TGTGCCAGCAGCACGGGGACAGGTGGAACCTACAATGAGCAGTTCTTC.

The rearrangement joins TRBV6-5 to TRBJ2-3; 8 nucleotides line up with TRBD2. There are 16 residues in the CDR3. The ends lost 2 bases at V and 1 base at J; junction bases unmatched: 5. Germline loops: CDR1 MNHEY, CDR2 SVGAGI. The CDR3 sequence: CASSYHSREGTDTQYF. As DNA, the CDR3 is TGTGCCAGCAGTTACCACTCGCGGGAGGGCACAGATACGCAGTATTTT.

This sequence joins TRBV15 and TRBJ1-4; D perhaps matches TRBD1 (5 bases). The CDR3 runs to 17 residues. Trimming removed 0 bases at V and 0 bases at J, with 11 bases between. Germline CDR1 reads LNHNV; CDR2 reads YYDKDF (reference sequence). DNA of the CDR3: TGTGCCACCAGCAGAGATCTAGGGGAGGCAACTAATGAAAAACTGTTTTTT. Residues: CATSRDLGEATNEKLFF.

This clone was picked up a small number of times. This sequence joins TRBV11-2 and TRBJ2-1, with D unclear. Trimming removed 0 bases from V and 6 bases from J, with 0 bases in between. CDR3 length: 11 residues. The germline gives CDR1 SGHAT, CDR2 FQNNGV. CDR3 residues: CASSLDNEQFF. The CDR3, as DNA: TGTGCCAGCAGCTTAGACAATGAGCAGTTCTTC.

The chain has TRBV10-3 and TRBJ2-7, with 7 bases fitting TRBD1. The CDR3 loop spans 14 amino acids. Germline V gene data show CDR1 as ENHRY and CDR2 as SYGVKD. V gave up 6 bases and J gave up 2 bases; unmatched junction bases: 7. The DNA for the CDR3 is TGTGCCATCAGGGACCGGGACAGTACCTACGAGCAGTACTTC. It codes for CAIRDRDSTYEQYF.

This chain links TRBV5-1 with TRBJ2-1; no firm D call. In germline, CDR1 is SGHRS, CDR2 YFSETQ. V lost 4 bases and J lost 6, with 11 bases in between. CDR3 size: 13 residues. The CDR3 region is CASSGDEINEQFF. The CDR3 nucleotides are TGCGCCAGCAGCGGTGACGAGATCAATGAGCAGTTCTTC.

V is TRBV6-5 and J is TRBJ1-3; D is possibly TRBD1 (5 bases). Germline V gene sequence: CDR1 MNHEY, CDR2 SVGAGI. The V end was cut by 8 bases, the J end by 0 bases, with 11 bases between. This CDR3 has 14 residues. DNA of the CDR3: TGTGCCAGCGGGGCGGGTAACTCTGGAAACACCATATATTTT. It is translated as CASGAGNSGNTIYF.

The chain links TRBV2 to TRBJ2-2; D unresolved. The CDR3 sequence is 13 residues long. CDR1 and CDR2 (germline): SNHLY, FYNNEI. V gave up 3 bases and J gave up 1 base, with 3 bases separating them. The CDR3 loop is CASSEKNTGELFF. The DNA of the CDR3 is TGTGCCAGCAGTGAGAAGAACACCGGGGAGCTGTTTTTT. The variable domain in full, completed from reference TRBV2 and TRBJ2-2, reads EPEVTQTPSHQVTQMGQEVILRCVPISNHLYFYWYRQILGQKVEFLVSFYNNEISEKSEIFDDQFSVERPDGSNFTLKIRSTKLEDSAMYFCASSEKNTGELFFGEGSRLTVL.

The chain has TRBV7-9 and TRBJ1-5, with 7 bases identical to TRBD1. Per germline, CDR1 SEHNR and CDR2 FQNEAQ (reference sequence). V dropped 1 base and J dropped 5; count of bases not matched to a gene: 5. There are 15 residues in the CDR3. DNA for the CDR3: TGTGCCAGCAGCTTAGGTCAGGGGGAGGATCAGCCCCAGCATTTT. It codes for CASSLGQGEDQPQHF.

Only one count was recorded for this clone. This sequence joins TRBV29-1 and TRBJ2-5, with D perhaps matching TRBD1 (6 bases). V lost 1 base and J lost 11, with 11 bases in between. This CDR3 is 11 amino acids long. The germline gives CDR1 SQVTM, CDR2 ANQGSEA. CDR3 region: CSVEAEGQQYF. CDR3 in DNA: TGCAGCGTTGAAGCTGAAGGACAGCAGTACTTC. The full variable domain, completed using reference TRBV29-1 and TRBJ2-5, is SAVISQKPSRDICQRGTSLTIQCQVDSQVTMMFWYRQQPGQSLTLIATANQGSEATYESGFVIDKFPISRPNLTFSTLTVSNMSPEDSSIYLCSVEAEGQQYFGPGTRLLVL.

J is TRBJ2-3 and V is TRBV27; 10 nucleotides align to TRBD2. Per the germline V gene, CDR1 is MNHEY and CDR2 is SMNVEV (reference sequence). The CDR3 runs 15 residues. The V and J ends lost 5 bases and 3 bases, in that order; junction bases with no gene match: 5. CDR3 residues: CASSPIAGGTDTQYF. The CDR3 DNA sequence: TGTGCCAGCAGTCCAATAGCGGGAGGAACAGATACGCAGTATTTT.

The rearrangement uses TRBV4-1 and TRBJ1-1; possibly TRBD1 for D (6 bases). Trimming took off 6 bases at V and 1 base at J, with 12 bases between the two ends. This CDR3 has 14 residues. Per the germline V gene, CDR1 is MGHRA and CDR2 is YSYEKL. The chain's CDR3 is CASSPKGGNTEAFF. The CDR3 DNA reads as TGCGCCAGCAGTCCTAAGGGGGGGAACACTGAAGCTTTCTTT.

This clone showed up just once. The same CDR3 arises from other DNA sequences in this sample as well. V usage is TRBV6-5 and J usage is TRBJ2-7, with D unclear. The CDR3 runs to 14 residues. The germline V gene encodes CDR1 MNHEY and CDR2 SVGAGI. V lost 0 bases, J lost 0 bases, and 6 bases lay in between. The CDR3 loop is CASSYSAGSYEQYF. The DNA of the CDR3 is TGTGCCAGCAGTTACTCGGCTGGCTCCTACGAGCAGTACTTC.

This chain joins TRBV28 and TRBJ2-7; TRBD1 agrees at 7 bases. There are 14 residues in the CDR3. Trimming took 4 bases from V and 5 from J; bases not matched to a gene: 8. Germline CDR1 MDHEN, CDR2 SYDVKM. In DNA form, the CDR3 reads TGTGCCAGCAGTTCCCTCCGACAGGGCCACGAGCAGTACTTC. Its translation is CASSSLRQGHEQYF.

The rearrangement uses TRBV7-8 and TRBJ2-1, with TRBD2 matching 14 bases. In germline, CDR1 is SGHVS, CDR2 FQNEAQ. This CDR3 region has 19 residues. Unmatched junction bases numbered 14, after V lost 2 bases and J lost 8 bases. CDR3 sequence reads: CASSLTPSGTSGSGDEQFF. The CDR3 DNA reads as TGTGCCAGCAGCTTAACCCCCTCGGGGACTAGCGGGAGTGGGGATGAGCAGTTCTTC.

J is TRBJ2-1 and V is TRBV6-5, with D perhaps TRBD1 (8 bases). This CDR3 has 15 amino acids. Trimming left V 0 bases short and J 6 bases short, with 12 bases between. CDR1 MNHEY and CDR2 SVGAGI come from the germline V gene. CDR3 coding DNA: TGTGCCAGCAGTTACTCGAACAGGGGGGGCAATGAGCAGTTCTTC. Translation: CASSYSNRGGNEQFF.

This clone was seen once. The rearrangement uses TRBV11-2 and TRBJ2-2; 12 bases are a match to TRBD2. The CDR3 totals 19 residues. Trimming took 2 bases from V and 7 from J; bases not matched to a gene: 14. The germline CDR1 and CDR2 sequences are SGHAT and FQNNGV. CDR3: CASSLPRDWTSGKIGELFF. The CDR3 nucleotides are TGTGCCAGCAGCTTACCACGCGACTGGACTAGCGGGAAGATCGGGGAGCTGTTTTTT.

The chain employs TRBV7-6 and TRBJ2-5; 12 bases fit TRBD2. In germline, CDR1 is SGHVS, CDR2 FNYEAQ. The CDR3 runs 16 residues. V trimming: 5 bases; J trimming: 1 base; junction bases outside the gene matches: 5. CDR3 in amino acids: CASSQTSGRGQETQYF. CDR3 in DNA: TGTGCCAGCAGCCAGACTAGCGGGAGAGGCCAAGAGACCCAGTACTTC.

The chain recombines TRBV13 with TRBJ2-1, with 9 bases aligning to TRBD2. Germline CDR1 reads PRHDT; CDR2 reads FYEKMQ (reference sequence). The CDR3 extends over 13 amino acids. J was trimmed by 9 bases and V by 4 bases; bases with no gene match: 4. CDR3 nucleotides: TGTGCCAGCAGCTCCGCTAGCGGGATTGAGCAGTTCTTC. This gives the protein CASSSASGIEQFF. Based on the CDR3 plus reference TRBV13 and TRBJ2-1, the full variable domain is AAGVIQSPRHLIKEKRETATLKCYPIPRHDTVYWYQQGPGQDPQFLISFYEKMQSDKGSIPDRFSAQQFSDYHSELNMSSLELGDSALYFCASSSASGIEQFFGPGTRLTVL.

As concerns this clone: The same CDR3 can be traced to other DNA sequences in this sample. The chain carries TRBV27 and TRBJ2-7, with 7 nucleotides matching TRBD2. This CDR3 region has 14 residues. Germline lookup yields CDR1 MNHEY and CDR2 SMNVEV (reference sequence). V lost 6 bases to trimming and J lost 2 bases; unmatched junction nucleotides: 7. CDR3 in DNA: TGTGCCAGCAGCCCTAGCGGACCAACCTACGAGCAGTACTTC. Translated, it gives CASSPSGPTYEQYF.

CDR3 nucleotides: TGTGCCAGCAGTACCCACCGGGCAGTGGAGAGGAAGAACACTGAAGCTTTCTTT. Protein product: CASSTHRAVERKNTEAFF. J is TRBJ1-1 and V is TRBV28; the D is unclear. This CDR3 region has 18 residues. Trimming removed 5 bases from V and 1 base from J, with 23 bases in between. The germline V gene has CDR1 MDHEN and CDR2 SYDVKM.

The V gene is TRBV9, the J gene TRBJ1-3; the D gene is possibly TRBD1 (5 bases). The germline gives CDR1 SGDLS, CDR2 YYNGEE. Between the trimmed V and J ends, which lost 0 bases and 1 base, there was a span of 20 bases. The CDR3 extends over 19 amino acids. The CDR3 DNA follows: TGTGCCAGCAGCGTAGGGGAACGGGGGGTTTCGGGGTCTGGAAACACCATATATTTT. Amino acids: CASSVGERGVSGSGNTIYF.

The genes are TRBV27 and TRBJ2-5, with 11 bases lining up with TRBD2. The CDR3 loop spans 16 amino acids. After removal of 2 bases from V and 5 bases from J, the junction contained 7 bases not matched to a gene. Germline loops: CDR1 MNHEY, CDR2 SMNVEV (reference sequence). The CDR3 reads CASSLVLAGGTETQYF. The DNA of the CDR3 is TGTGCCAGCAGTTTAGTCCTAGCGGGAGGCACGGAGACCCAGTACTTC.

The V call is TRBV4-1, the J call TRBJ2-5; 7 nucleotides match TRBD2. J was trimmed by 5 bases and V by 3 bases; bases with no gene match: 9. Per germline, CDR1 MGHRA and CDR2 YSYEKL. The CDR3 extends over 15 amino acids. The CDR3 sequence is CASSQDRDYGETQYF. CDR3 DNA sequence: TGCGCCAGCAGCCAGGACCGGGACTACGGGGAGACCCAGTACTTC.

The CDR3 spells CASSHSEGTEAFF. CDR3 nucleotide sequence: TGTGCCAGCAGTCACTCGGAGGGCACTGAAGCTTTCTTT. This chain connects TRBV7-9 to TRBJ1-1; unclear D gene. The length of the CDR3 is 13 residues. Looked up from germline, CDR1 is SEHNR and CDR2 is FQNEAQ (reference sequence). V lost 6 bases, J lost 4 bases, and 12 bases lay in between. Drawing the rest from reference TRBV7-9 and TRBJ1-1, the complete variable domain is DTGVSQNPRHKITKRGQNVTFRCDPISEHNRLYWYRQTLGQGPEFLTYFQNEAQLEKSRLLSDRFSAERPKGSFSTLEIQRTEQGDSAMYLCASSHSEGTEAFFGQGTRLTVV.